These 7 T cell receptor beta chains were all obtained from the same sample, sequenced in a study of OX40 agonist ivuxolimab in advanced cancers. Data came from immunoSEQ multiplex PCR; TCRdb stores just in-frame clones and leaves some out. The data show 40,000 to 45,000 clones, 70% to 85% seen once. Sequenced material: CD4+ or CD8+ T cells sorted from blood, taken in a trial of the OX40 agonist ivuxolimab. Every receptor here comes from an adult with an advanced solid tumor such as melanoma, head and neck, liver or kidney cancer.

This clone was counted a single time. This chain joins TRBV18 and TRBJ2-3; D might be TRBD1 (7 bases). V dropped 4 bases and J dropped 4 bases, with 18 bases sitting between them. Germline values: CDR1 KGHSH, CDR2 LQKENI. This CDR3 has 16 amino acids. Here the CDR3 reads CASSLGQTSMADTQYF. The CDR3 coding sequence is TGTGCCAGCTCACTGGGACAGACTAGTATGGCAGATACGCAGTATTTT.

This clone was seen a single time. The V call is TRBV9, the J call TRBJ2-1; 9 positions match TRBD2. Germline CDR1 reads SGDLS; CDR2 reads YYNGEE. V gave up 0 bases and J gave up 7 bases; unmatched junction bases: 5. This CDR3 is 15 amino acids long. CDR3 coding DNA: TGTGCCAGCAGCGTAGGGGTAGCGGGGGTGAATGAGCAGTTCTTC. Translated, it gives CASSVGVAGVNEQFF.

The V call is TRBV10-3, the J call TRBJ2-1, with D unresolved. The CDR3 is made up of 12 amino acids. Germline CDR1 reads ENHRY; CDR2 reads SYGVKD. V was cut by 4 bases and J by 5 bases, with 6 bases left in between. The CDR3 here is CAISGSDNEQFF. Here the CDR3 DNA reads TGTGCCATCAGTGGTTCAGACAATGAGCAGTTCTTC.

The chain couples TRBV18 to TRBJ1-2; 7 bases are a match to TRBD1. V lost 2 bases and J lost 5; bases outside the gene matches: 2. Germline-derived CDR1 and CDR2 are KGHSH and LQKENI. The CDR3 covers 13 residues. The CDR3 spells CASSPEGAYGYTF. The CDR3 DNA is TGTGCCAGCTCACCAGAGGGGGCATATGGCTACACCTTC.

This sequence joins TRBV6-1 and TRBJ1-2; no reliable D call. V was clipped by 3 bases and J by 4 bases, with 12 bases between them. The CDR3 has 14 residues. Germline V gives CDR1 MNHNS, CDR2 SASEGT. CDR3 protein: CASSDELVSYGYTF. DNA for the CDR3: TGTGCCAGCAGTGACGAGCTAGTCTCCTATGGCTACACCTTC.

This chain joins TRBV10-3 and TRBJ2-1, with 7 bases aligning to TRBD2. The CDR3 extends over 17 amino acids. Trimming cost V 5 bases and J 7 bases; bases outside gene matches: 17. Germline CDR1 is ENHRY and CDR2 is SYGVKD. DNA for the CDR3: TGTGCCATCAGTTTGGGGGGGACGGGACTTTTAGGGAATGAGCAGTTCTTC. Protein sequence: CAISLGGTGLLGNEQFF.

The chain links TRBV2 to TRBJ2-7; D may be TRBD2 (5 bases). CDR3 length: 14 residues. The V end was cut by 1 base, the J end by 4 bases, with 11 bases between. CDR1 is SNHLY and CDR2 is FYNNEI in the germline V gene. CDR3 nucleotides: TGTGCCAGCAGTGAAGAGCGGTTGGGTTACGAGCAGTACTTC. Translating it yields CASSEERLGYEQYF.